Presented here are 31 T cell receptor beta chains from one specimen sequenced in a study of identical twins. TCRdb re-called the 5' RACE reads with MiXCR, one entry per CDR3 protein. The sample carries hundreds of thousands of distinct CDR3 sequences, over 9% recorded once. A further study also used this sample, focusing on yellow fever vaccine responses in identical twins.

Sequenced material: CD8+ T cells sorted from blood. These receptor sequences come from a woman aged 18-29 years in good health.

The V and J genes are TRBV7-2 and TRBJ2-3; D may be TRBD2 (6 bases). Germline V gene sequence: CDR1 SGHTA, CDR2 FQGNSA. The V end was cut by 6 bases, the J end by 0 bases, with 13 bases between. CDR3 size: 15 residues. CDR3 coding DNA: TGTGCCAGCAGACAAAGCGGGTCTAGCACAGATACGCAGTATTTT. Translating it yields CASRQSGSSTDTQYF.

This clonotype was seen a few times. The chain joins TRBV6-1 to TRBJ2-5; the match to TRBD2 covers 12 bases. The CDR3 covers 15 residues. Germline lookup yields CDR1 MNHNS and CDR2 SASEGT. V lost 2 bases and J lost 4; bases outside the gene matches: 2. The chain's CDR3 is CASSELAGGPETQYF. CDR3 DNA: TGTGCCAGCAGTGAACTAGCGGGAGGGCCAGAGACCCAGTACTTC.

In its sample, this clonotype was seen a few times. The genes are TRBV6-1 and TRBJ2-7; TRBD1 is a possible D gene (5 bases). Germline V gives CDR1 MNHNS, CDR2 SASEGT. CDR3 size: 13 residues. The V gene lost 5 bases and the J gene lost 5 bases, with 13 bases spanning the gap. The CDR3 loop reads CASSTDTADEQYF. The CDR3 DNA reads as TGTGCCAGCAGTACGGACACCGCCGACGAGCAGTACTTC.

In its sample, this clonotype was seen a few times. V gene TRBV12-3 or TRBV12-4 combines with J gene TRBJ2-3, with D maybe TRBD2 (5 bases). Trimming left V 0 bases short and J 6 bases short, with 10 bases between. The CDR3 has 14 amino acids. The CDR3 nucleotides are TGTGCCAGCAGTTTAGCGCGCGGGTGGGATACGCAGTATTTT. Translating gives CASSLARGWDTQYF.

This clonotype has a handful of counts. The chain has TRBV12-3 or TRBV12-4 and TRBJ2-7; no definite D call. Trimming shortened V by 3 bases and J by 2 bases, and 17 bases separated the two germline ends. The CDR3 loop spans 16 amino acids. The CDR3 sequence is CASSFSQAGPTYEQYF. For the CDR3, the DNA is TGTGCCAGCAGTTTTTCGCAGGCAGGACCCACCTACGAGCAGTACTTC.

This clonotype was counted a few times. As DNA, the CDR3 is TGTGCCAGCAGCGTTGGGGAGACCACCTCCTACGAGCAGTACTTC. Translating it yields CASSVGETTSYEQYF. V usage is TRBV9 and J usage is TRBJ2-7, with a tentative D call TRBD2 (5 bases). Trimming shortened V by 2 bases and J by 0 bases, and 12 bases separated the two germline ends. The CDR3 spans 15 residues. Germline CDR1 is SGDLS and CDR2 is YYNGEE.

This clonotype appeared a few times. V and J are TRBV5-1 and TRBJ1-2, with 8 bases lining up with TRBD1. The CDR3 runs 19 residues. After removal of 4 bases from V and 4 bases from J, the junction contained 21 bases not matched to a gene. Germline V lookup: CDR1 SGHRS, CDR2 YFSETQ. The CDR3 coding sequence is TGCGCCAGCAGCCAAAAGGACGACCTCCAGGGGGCAAGATCCTATGGCTACACCTTC. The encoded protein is CASSQKDDLQGARSYGYTF.

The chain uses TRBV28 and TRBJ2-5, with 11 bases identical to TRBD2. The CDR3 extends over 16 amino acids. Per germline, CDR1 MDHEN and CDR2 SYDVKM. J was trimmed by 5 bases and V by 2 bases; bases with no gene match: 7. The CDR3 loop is CASSLKLAGVRETQYF. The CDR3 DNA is TGTGCCAGCAGTTTAAAACTAGCGGGAGTCCGTGAGACCCAGTACTTC. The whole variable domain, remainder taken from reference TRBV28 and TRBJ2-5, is DVKVTQSSRYLVKRTGEKVFLECVQDMDHENMFWYRQDPGLGLRLIYFSYDVKMKEKGDIPEGYSVSREKKERFSLILESASTNQTSMYLCASSLKLAGVRETQYFGPGTRLLVL.

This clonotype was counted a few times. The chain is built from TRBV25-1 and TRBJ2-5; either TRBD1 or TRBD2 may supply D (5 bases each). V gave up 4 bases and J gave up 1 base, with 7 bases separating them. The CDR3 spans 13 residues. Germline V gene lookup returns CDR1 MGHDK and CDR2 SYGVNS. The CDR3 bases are TGTGCCAGCAGTGTTGGGGGCCAAGAGACCCAGTACTTC. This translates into CASSVGGQETQYF.

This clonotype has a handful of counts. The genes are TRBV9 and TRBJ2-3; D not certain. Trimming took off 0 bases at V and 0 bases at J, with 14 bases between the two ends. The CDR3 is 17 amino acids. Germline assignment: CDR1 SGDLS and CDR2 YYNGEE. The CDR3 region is CASSVAVPRPSTDTQYF. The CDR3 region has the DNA TGTGCCAGCAGCGTAGCTGTACCCCGTCCTAGCACAGATACGCAGTATTTT.

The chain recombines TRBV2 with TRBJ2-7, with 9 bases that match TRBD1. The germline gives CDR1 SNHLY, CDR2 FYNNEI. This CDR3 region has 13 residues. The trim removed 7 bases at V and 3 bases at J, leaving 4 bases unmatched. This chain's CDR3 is CASTRTGDYEQYF. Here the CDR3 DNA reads TGTGCCAGCACTCGGACAGGGGACTACGAGCAGTACTTC.

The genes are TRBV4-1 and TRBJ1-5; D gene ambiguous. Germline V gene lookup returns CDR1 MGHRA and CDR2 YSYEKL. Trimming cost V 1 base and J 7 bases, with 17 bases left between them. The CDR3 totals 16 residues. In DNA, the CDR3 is TGCGCCAGCAGCCAAGGTTATGGATGGAGCATCCAGCCCCAGCATTTT. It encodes CASSQGYGWSIQPQHF.

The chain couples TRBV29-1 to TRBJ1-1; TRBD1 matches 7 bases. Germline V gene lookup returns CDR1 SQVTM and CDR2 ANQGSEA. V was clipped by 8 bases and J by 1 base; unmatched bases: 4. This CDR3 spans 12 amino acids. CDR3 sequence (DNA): TGCAGCTCGGGACAGACGAACACTGAAGCTTTCTTT. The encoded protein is CSSGQTNTEAFF.

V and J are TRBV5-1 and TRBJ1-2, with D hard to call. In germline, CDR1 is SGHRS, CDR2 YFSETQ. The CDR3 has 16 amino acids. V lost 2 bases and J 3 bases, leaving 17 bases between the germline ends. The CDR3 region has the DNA TGCGCCAGCAGCTTCCGCATGGATGAAGGAGACTATGGCTACACCTTC. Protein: CASSFRMDEGDYGYTF. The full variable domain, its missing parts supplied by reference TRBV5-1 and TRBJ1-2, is KAGVTQTPRYLIKTRGQQVTLSCSPISGHRSVSWYQQTPGQGLQFLFEYFSETQRNKGNFPGRFSGRQFSNSRSEMNVSTLELGDSALYLCASSFRMDEGDYGYTFGSGTRLTVV.

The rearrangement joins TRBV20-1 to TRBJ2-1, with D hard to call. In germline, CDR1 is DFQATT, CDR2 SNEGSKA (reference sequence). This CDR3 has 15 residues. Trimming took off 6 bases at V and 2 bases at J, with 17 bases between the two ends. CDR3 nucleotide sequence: TGCAGTGCCGCAGGTCTGGACGCGACCTACAATGAGCAGTTCTTC. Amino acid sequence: CSAAGLDATYNEQFF.

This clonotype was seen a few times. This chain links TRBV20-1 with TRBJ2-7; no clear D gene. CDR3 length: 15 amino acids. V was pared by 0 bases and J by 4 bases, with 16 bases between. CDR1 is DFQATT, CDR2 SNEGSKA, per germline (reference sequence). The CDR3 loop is CSARDPGSPTYEQYV. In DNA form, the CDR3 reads TGCAGTGCTAGAGATCCCGGCTCACCTACGTACGAGCAGTACGTC.

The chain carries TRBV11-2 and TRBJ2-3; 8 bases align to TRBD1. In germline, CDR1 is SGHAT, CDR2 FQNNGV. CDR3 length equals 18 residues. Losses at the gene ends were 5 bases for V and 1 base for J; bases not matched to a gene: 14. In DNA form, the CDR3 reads TGTGCCAGCAGCCCGACGGTTTGGGCAGGGGGCGGCACAGATACGCAGTATTTT. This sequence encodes CASSPTVWAGGGTDTQYF.

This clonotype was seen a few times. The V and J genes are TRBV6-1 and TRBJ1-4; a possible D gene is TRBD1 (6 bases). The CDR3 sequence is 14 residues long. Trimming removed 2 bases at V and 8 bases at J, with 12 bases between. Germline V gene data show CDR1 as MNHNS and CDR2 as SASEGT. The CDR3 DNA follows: TGTGCCAGCAGTGAAAAGGGGGTATTAGAAAAACTGTTTTTT. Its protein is CASSEKGVLEKLFF.

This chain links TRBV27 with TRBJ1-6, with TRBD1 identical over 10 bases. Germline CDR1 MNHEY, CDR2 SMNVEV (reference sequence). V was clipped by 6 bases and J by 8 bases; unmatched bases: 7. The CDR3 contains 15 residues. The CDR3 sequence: CASRPRDRGHSPLHF. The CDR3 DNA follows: TGTGCCAGCAGACCCAGGGACAGGGGTCATTCACCCCTCCACTTT.

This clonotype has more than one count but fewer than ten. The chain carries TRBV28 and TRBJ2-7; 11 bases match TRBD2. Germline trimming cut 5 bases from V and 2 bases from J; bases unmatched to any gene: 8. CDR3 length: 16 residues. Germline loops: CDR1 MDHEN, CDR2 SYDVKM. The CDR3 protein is CASSINSGGGPYEQYV. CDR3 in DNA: TGTGCCAGCAGTATAAATAGCGGGGGGGGCCCCTACGAGCAGTACGTC.

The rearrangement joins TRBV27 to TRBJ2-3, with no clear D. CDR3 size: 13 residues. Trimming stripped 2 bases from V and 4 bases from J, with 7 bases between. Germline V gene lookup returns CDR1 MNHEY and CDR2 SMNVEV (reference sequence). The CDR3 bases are TGTGCCAGCAGTTTAATAGAGGCAGATACGCAGTATTTT. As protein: CASSLIEADTQYF.

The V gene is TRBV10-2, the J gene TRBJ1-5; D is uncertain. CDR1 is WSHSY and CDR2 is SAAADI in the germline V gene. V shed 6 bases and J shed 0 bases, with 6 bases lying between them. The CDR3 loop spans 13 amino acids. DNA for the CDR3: TGCGCCAGCAGGAGAAATAGCAATCAGCCCCAGCATTTT. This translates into CASRRNSNQPQHF.

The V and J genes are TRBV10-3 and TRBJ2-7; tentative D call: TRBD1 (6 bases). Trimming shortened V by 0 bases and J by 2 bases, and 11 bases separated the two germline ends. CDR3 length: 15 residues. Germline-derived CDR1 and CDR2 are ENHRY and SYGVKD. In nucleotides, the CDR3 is TGTGCCATCAGTGAGTCAGGCGGACAGACCTACGAGCAGTACTTC. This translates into CAISESGGQTYEQYF.

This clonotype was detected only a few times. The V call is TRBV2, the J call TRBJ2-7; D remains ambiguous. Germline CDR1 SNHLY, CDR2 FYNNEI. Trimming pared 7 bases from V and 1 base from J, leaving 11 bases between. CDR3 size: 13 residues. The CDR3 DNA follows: TGTGCCAGCATTAAGCCCCGTTCCTACGAGCAGTACGTC. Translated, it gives CASIKPRSYEQYV.

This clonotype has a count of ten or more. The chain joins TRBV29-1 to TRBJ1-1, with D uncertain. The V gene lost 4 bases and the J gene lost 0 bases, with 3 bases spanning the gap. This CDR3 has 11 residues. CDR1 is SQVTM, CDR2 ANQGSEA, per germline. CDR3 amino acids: CSVGLNTEAFF. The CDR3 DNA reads TGCAGCGTTGGACTGAACACTGAAGCTTTCTTT.

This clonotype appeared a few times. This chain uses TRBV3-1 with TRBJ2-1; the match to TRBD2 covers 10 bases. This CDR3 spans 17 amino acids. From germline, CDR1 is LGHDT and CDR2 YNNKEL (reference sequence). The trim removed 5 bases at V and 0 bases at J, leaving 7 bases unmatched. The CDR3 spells CASSSRTSGLSYNEQFF. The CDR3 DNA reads TGTGCCAGCAGCTCCCGGACTAGCGGACTCTCCTACAATGAGCAGTTCTTC.

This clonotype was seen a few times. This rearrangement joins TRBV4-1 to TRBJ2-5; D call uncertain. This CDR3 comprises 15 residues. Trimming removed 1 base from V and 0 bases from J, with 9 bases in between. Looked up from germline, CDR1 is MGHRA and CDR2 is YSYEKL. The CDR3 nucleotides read TGCGCCAGCAGCCAAGTCCGACTGAACCAAGAGACCCAGTACTTC. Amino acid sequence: CASSQVRLNQETQYF.

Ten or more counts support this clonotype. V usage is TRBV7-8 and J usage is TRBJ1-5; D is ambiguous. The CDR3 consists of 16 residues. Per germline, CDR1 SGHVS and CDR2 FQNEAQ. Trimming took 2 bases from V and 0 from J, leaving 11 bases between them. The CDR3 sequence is CASSLSLTYSNQPQHF. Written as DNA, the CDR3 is TGTGCCAGCAGCTTAAGTCTAACGTATAGCAATCAGCCCCAGCATTTT.

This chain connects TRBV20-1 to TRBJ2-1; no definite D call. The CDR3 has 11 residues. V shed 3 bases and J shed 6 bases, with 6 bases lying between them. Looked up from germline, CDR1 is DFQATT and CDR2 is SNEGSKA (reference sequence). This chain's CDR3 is CSASAGNEQFF. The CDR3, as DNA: TGCAGTGCTAGCGCCGGCAATGAGCAGTTCTTC.

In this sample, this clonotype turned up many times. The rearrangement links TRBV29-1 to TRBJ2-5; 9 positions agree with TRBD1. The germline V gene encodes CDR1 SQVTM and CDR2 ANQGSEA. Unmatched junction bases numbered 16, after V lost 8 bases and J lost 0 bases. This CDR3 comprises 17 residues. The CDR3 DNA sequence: TGCAGCTCGACCGGGACAGGGTTTAAGGGGGACCAAGAGACCCAGTACTTC. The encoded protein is CSSTGTGFKGDQETQYF.

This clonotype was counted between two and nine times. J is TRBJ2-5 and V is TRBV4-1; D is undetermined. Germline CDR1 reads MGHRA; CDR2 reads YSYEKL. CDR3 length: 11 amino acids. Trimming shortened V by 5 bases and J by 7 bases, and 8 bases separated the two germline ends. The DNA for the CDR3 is TGCGCCAGCAGCACTTACGGGACCCAGTACTTC. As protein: CASSTYGTQYF.